This TCR beta chain is drawn from a study of T cells after yellow fever vaccination. Study-wide results and caveats: Peaking faster, on day 5 versus 15, the secondary response was nonetheless weaker. Researchers noted that a small share of clonotypes showed up in both CD4 and CD8 compartments.

TCRdb redid the calling of the 5' RACE reads with MiXCR, one entry per CDR3 protein. This sample carries 450,000 to 550,000 distinct CDR3 sequences, about 19% of them seen once, and the ten largest clones take 14%. This clonotype was seen many times. Its antigen is not identified. Trimming removed 4 bases at V and 5 bases at J, with 12 bases between. CDR1 and CDR2 (germline): SGHRS, YFSETQ. The CDR3 has 13 residues. Here the sequenced sample was PBMCs, taken 15 days after the yellow fever booster vaccination. This TCR was recovered from a man between 25 and 39 years old who received the YFV17D yellow fever vaccine. The rearrangement links TRBV5-1 to TRBJ1-1, with D possibly TRBD1 on 5 matching bases. The CDR3 DNA sequence: TGCGCCAGCAGCCGAGGCGAGGGGACTGAAGCTTTCTTT. Translation: CASSRGEGTEAFF. Full variable domain (rest looked up from reference TRBV5-1 and TRBJ1-1): KAGVTQTPRYLIKTRGQQVTLSCSPISGHRSVSWYQQTPGQGLQFLFEYFSETQRNKGNFPGRFSGRQFSNSRSEMNVSTLELGDSALYLCASSRGEGTEAFFGQGTRLTVV.